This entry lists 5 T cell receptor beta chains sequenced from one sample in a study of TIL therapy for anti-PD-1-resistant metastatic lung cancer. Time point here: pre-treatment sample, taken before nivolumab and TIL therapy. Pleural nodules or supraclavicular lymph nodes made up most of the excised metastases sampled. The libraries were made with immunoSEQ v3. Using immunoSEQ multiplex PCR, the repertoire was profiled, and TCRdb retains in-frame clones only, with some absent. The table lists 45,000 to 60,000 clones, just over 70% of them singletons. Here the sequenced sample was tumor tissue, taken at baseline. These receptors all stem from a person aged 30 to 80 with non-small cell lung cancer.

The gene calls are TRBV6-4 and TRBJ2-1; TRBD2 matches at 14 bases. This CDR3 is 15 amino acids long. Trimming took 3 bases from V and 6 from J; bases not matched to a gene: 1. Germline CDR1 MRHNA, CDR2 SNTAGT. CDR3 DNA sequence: TGTGCCAGCAGTGAAGGGACTAGCGGGAGCAATGAGCAGTTCTTC. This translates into CASSEGTSGSNEQFF.

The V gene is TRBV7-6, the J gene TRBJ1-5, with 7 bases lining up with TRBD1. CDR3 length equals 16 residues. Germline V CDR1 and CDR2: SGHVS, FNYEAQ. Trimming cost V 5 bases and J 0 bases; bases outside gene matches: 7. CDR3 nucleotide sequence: TGTGCCAGCAGCCCCCGGCAGGGGGGTAGCAATCAGCCCCAGCATTTT. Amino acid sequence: CASSPRQGGSNQPQHF.

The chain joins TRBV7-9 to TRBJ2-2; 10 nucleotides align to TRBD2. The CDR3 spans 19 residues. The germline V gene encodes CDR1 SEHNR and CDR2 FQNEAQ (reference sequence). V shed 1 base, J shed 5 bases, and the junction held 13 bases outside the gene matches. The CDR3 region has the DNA TGTGCCAGCAGCTTAGACCAGCGGGGGGGCCTTAGATGGACCGGGGAGCTGTTTTTT. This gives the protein CASSLDQRGGLRWTGELFF. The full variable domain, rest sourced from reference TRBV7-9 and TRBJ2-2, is DTGVSQNPRHKITKRGQNVTFRCDPISEHNRLYWYRQTLGQGPEFLTYFQNEAQLEKSRLLSDRFSAERPKGSFSTLEIQRTEQGDSAMYLCASSLDQRGGLRWTGELFFGEGSRLTVL.

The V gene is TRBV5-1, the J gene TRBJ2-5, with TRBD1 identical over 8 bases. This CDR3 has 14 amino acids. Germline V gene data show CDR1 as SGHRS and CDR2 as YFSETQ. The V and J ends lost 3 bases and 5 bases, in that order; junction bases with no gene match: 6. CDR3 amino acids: CASSSRTGGETQYF. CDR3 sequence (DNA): TGCGCCAGCAGCTCTCGTACAGGGGGGGAGACCCAGTACTTC.

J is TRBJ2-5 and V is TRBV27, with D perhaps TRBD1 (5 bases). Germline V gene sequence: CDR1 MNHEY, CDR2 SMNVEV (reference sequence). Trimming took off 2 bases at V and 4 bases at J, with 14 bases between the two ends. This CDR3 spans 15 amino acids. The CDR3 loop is CASSLGQGWGETQYF. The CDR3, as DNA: TGTGCCAGCAGTTTAGGCCAGGGTTGGGGAGAGACCCAGTACTTC.